A selection of T cell receptor beta chains follows, all from one sample in a study of cytomegalovirus exposure and HLA in healthy donors. Method: immunoSEQ multiplex PCR; TCRdb's copy keeps in-frame clones and lacks some. The sample has approximately 200,000 clones, around 80% seen once; the top ten hold roughly 0.22%. Sequenced sample: PBMCs. These TCRs come from a girl aged 2-10 years in good health and CMV-seronegative. CDR3s include the opening cysteine and the closing phenylalanine or tryptophan. D genes are given only for firm matches. The size entry is marked missing in some rows and otherwise reads once, few, many or a size class.

>TRBV6-1|TRBJ2-1|.|.
TGTGCCAGCGGCTACCTTAGCGTTGGCGGCTATGAGCAGTTCTTC
CASGYLSVGGYEQFF
>TRBV1|TRBJ2-1|.|.
TGCACCAGCAGAAGGACTAGCGGGGAGTCCTACAATGAGCAGTTCTTC
CTSRRTSGESYNEQFF
>TRBV29-1|TRBJ1-2|.|.
TGCAGCGTTATGACGGGAAAGAACTATGGCTACACCTTC
CSVMTGKNYGYTF
>TRBV6-1|TRBJ2-7|few|.
TGTGCCAGCGGGGGACTCTTAGGCCACGAGCAGTACTTC
CASGGLLGHEQYF
>TRBV14|TRBJ2-7|.|.
TGTGCCAGCAGCCAAGTGGGGGGATACGAGCAGTACTTC
CASSQVGGYEQYF
>TRBV29-1|TRBJ2-7|.|TRBD1
TGCAGCGTTTTGGGACAGGGCTACGAGCAGTACTTC
CSVLGQGYEQYF
>TRBV6-5|TRBJ1-1|.|.
TGTGCCAGCAGTTACCGTGGAGGGTACACTGAAGCTTTCTTT
CASSYRGGYTEAFF
>TRBV9|TRBJ2-7|.|TRBD2
TGTGCCAGCAGCCCCGGGACTAGCGGGAGGGCCAGCTACGAGCAGTACTTC
CASSPGTSGRASYEQYF
>TRBV27|TRBJ2-2|.|.
TGTGCCAGCAGTTTATCGTCAACTCACGATCTTGACACCGGGGAGCTGTTTTTT
CASSLSSTHDLDTGELFF
>TRBV30|TRBJ2-1|.|.
TGTGCCGGAACAGGGTTGAATGAGCAGTTCTTC
CAGTGLNEQFF
>TRBV4-1|TRBJ1-1|few|.
TGCGCCAGCAGCCCAAAAAGGAGATTGTTCACTGAAGCTTTCTTT
CASSPKRRLFTEAFF
>TRBV20-1|TRBJ2-1|.|.
TGCAGTAAAGCAGGATACAATGAGCAGTTCTTC
CSKAGYNEQFF
>TRBV19|TRBJ1-3|.|TRBD1
TGTGCCAGTAGTATCCTAACCCACAGGGGCTCTGGAAACACCATATATTTT
CASSILTHRGSGNTIYF
>TRBV9|TRBJ2-5|.|TRBD1
TGTGCCAGCAGCGTAGCACCACAGGGGTTGCAGACCCAGTACTTC
CASSVAPQGLQTQYF
>TRBV2|TRBJ1-4|few|.
TGTGCCAGCACCGGGTCGGCTAATGAAAAACTGTTTTTT
CASTGSANEKLFF
>TRBV10-1|TRBJ1-6|.|.
TGCGCCAGCAGTGAGTCGGCGGGCAATTCACCCCTCCACTTT
CASSESAGNSPLHF
>TRBV2|TRBJ2-7|.|TRBD2
TGTGCCAGCAGCCCGGCGGGAGGTAACCTTTACGAGCAGTACTTC
CASSPAGGNLYEQYF
>TRBV15|TRBJ2-1|.|.
TGTGCCACCAGCAGAGGGCCAGCGGGTTACTACAATGAGCAGTTCTTC
CATSRGPAGYYNEQFF
>TRBV29-1|TRBJ1-1|.|TRBD1
TGCAGCGTTGCAGTAGGGGGCGTAGTCGACACTGAAGCTTTCTTT
CSVAVGGVVDTEAFF
>TRBV5-1|TRBJ2-7|.|.
TGCGCCAGCAGCCCGGGGGTGAATAATTACGAGCAGTACTTC
CASSPGVNNYEQYF
>TRBV9|TRBJ2-3|.|TRBD2
TGTGCCAGCAGCCCCTGGACTAGCGGCACAGATACGCAGTATTTT
CASSPWTSGTDTQYF
>TRBV6-6|TRBJ2-7|.|TRBD2
TGTGCCAGCAGTTATCAGGCGGGAGGGCCCTACGAGCAGTACTTC
CASSYQAGGPYEQYF
>TRBV6-5|TRBJ2-7|.|TRBD1
TGTGCCAGCAGTTCGGACAGGACCTACGAGCAGTACTTC
CASSSDRTYEQYF
>TRBV27|TRBJ1-2|.|.
TGTGCCAGCAGTTCACAAATTAACTATGGCTACACCTTC
CASSSQINYGYTF
>TRBV12-5|TRBJ1-2|.|TRBD1
TGTGCTAGTGGTTTGGACAGGGGGGCCTATGGCTACACCTTC
CASGLDRGAYGYTF
>TRBV9|TRBJ2-7|.|.
TGTGCCAGCAGCGGAGACTCCTACGAGCAGTACTTC
CASSGDSYEQYF
>TRBV10-2|TRBJ2-7|.|TRBD2
TGCGCCAGCAGTGAGGCGGGAGGGGCCTACGAGCAGTACTTC
CASSEAGGAYEQYF
>TRBV7-9|TRBJ2-2|.|.
TGTGCCAGCAGCTTAGGCAGGGCAGGGGAGCTGTTTTTT
CASSLGRAGELFF
>TRBV25-1|TRBJ1-2|.|.
TGTGCCAGCAGTGAACAGGGCGGGGATGGCTACACCTTC
CASSEQGGDGYTF
>TRBV11-2|TRBJ1-1|.|.
TGTGCCAGCAGCTTGGGTGCGGAGATGAACACTGAAGCTTTCTTT
CASSLGAEMNTEAFF
>TRBV5-1|TRBJ1-4|.|.
TGCGCCAGCAGCCCTAGACCCCCTTCACACGGTCCGAATGAAAAACTGTTTTTT
CASSPRPPSHGPNEKLFF
>TRBV5-4|TRBJ2-7|.|TRBD1
TGTGCCAGCAGCGACGCACCCGGGACAGCTTACGAGCAGTACTTC
CASSDAPGTAYEQYF
>TRBV6-6|TRBJ2-2|.|TRBD1
TGTGCCAGCAGCTGGACAGGGAACACCGGGGAGCTGTTTTTT
CASSWTGNTGELFF
>TRBV4-1|TRBJ2-2|.|.
TGCGCCAGCAGCCAAGAACCCACAGGAACGAACACCGGGGAGCTGTTTTTT
CASSQEPTGTNTGELFF
>TRBV9|TRBJ1-1|.|.
TGTGCCAGCAGCTCGACGGGGATGAACACTGAAGCTTTCTTT
CASSSTGMNTEAFF
>TRBV4-1|TRBJ2-7|.|.
TGCGCCAGCAGCCAAGGGAGCTCCTACGAGCAGTACTTC
CASSQGSSYEQYF
>TRBV6-1|TRBJ1-2|.|.
TGTGCCAGCAATCTCGGGAGAAACTATGGCTACACCTTC
CASNLGRNYGYTF
>TRBV5-1|TRBJ2-7|.|.
TGCGCCAGCGGAGGGGTAGGGGTGAGCGAGCAGTACTTC
CASGGVGVSEQYF
>TRBV6-4|TRBJ2-1|few|.
TGTGCCAGCAGTGAGCACGATGACAGTGCGAATGAGCAGTTCTTC
CASSEHDDSANEQFF
>TRBV15|TRBJ2-7|.|TRBD1
TGTGCCACCAGCGTCGGACAGGGAGGACGGGACCCGGATTCCTACGAGCAGTACTTC
CATSVGQGGRDPDSYEQYF
>TRBV6-1|TRBJ1-6|.|.
TGTGCCAGCAGTGCCCAGCAGGCTACCTACTCCTATAATTCACCCCTCCACTTT
CASSAQQATYSYNSPLHF
>TRBV4-1|TRBJ2-1|.|TRBD2
TGCGCCAGCAGCCAAGAACTAGCGGGAGGGCCGGCTGAGCAGTTCTTC
CASSQELAGGPAEQFF
>TRBV7-9|TRBJ1-3|.|TRBD1
TGTTCCTGCCAGGGGGACACCATATATTTT
CSCQGDTIYF
>TRBV7-9|TRBJ1-4|.|TRBD1
TGTGCCAGCAGCTTAGCGGGACAGGGGGGTTCAACTAATGAAAAACTGTTTTTT
CASSLAGQGGSTNEKLFF
>TRBV29-1|TRBJ1-1|.|TRBD1
TGCAGCGTTGTAGGCACAGGGGGCGAAGCTTTCTTT
CSVVGTGGEAFF
>TRBV6-4|TRBJ1-6|.|.
TGTGCCGGGGGGGGGTCCTATAATTCACCCCTCCACTTT
CAGGGSYNSPLHF
>TRBV1|TRBJ2-3|once|.
TGCACCAGCAGCCCACAGGGATCGACATCACACACAGATACGCAGTATTTT
CTSSPQGSTSHTDTQYF
>TRBV9|TRBJ2-7|.|TRBD2
TGTGCCAGCAGCGTAGGAGAGCGGGGGACCTACGAGCAGTACTTC
CASSVGERGTYEQYF
>TRBV5-1|TRBJ1-1|.|.
TGCGCCAGCAGCTTGGGGGACACCCCCCTGAGGGCTTTCTTT
CASSLGDTPLRAFF
>TRBV5-1|TRBJ2-6|.|.
TGCGCCAGCAGCTTGCGGGGATCTGGGGCCAACGTCCTGACTTTC
CASSLRGSGANVLTF
>TRBV10-3|TRBJ1-2|.|.
TGTGCCATCAGTGTATTACAGATCTATGGCTACACCTTC
CAISVLQIYGYTF
>TRBV6-6|TRBJ2-5|.|.
TGTGCCAGCAGTTTCCAGCGGGTTCAAGAGACCCAGTACTTC
CASSFQRVQETQYF
>TRBV7-6|TRBJ2-7|.|TRBD2
TGTGCCAGCAGCTTACGTGGGGGGGACCCCTACGAGCAGTACTTC
CASSLRGGDPYEQYF